This T cell receptor (beta chain) was captured in a study of CD8 T cells in ankylosing spondylitis. Findings of the study overall: A number of the motif variants had already been described in reactive arthritis synovial fluid and blood. Disease-linked clones were reportedly significantly enriched in matched ankylosing spondylitis synovial fluid. Ankylosing spondylitis blood seemed to carry a telltale TCR beta motif made of under ten highly homologous variants.

This clonotype was observed a few times. Its target is not known. In germline, CDR1 is MNHEY, CDR2 SMNVEV (reference sequence). Trimming left V 5 bases short and J 3 bases short, with 13 bases between. The length of the CDR3 is 15 residues. By quantitative 5'-RACE with molecular barcodes, the TCR beta libraries were made. TCRdb recomputed calls from the 5' RACE reads with MiXCR, one row per CDR3 protein. Of about 360,000 distinct CDR3 sequences listed, 20% to 25% are singletons. The V call is TRBV27, the J call TRBJ2-2; D is undetermined. Source material: blood, either unsorted or a sorted T cell fraction (not recorded which). The sequence derives from a male donor with ankylosing spondylitis or in good health (not recorded which). CDR3 in amino acids: CASSRHLSDTGELFF. The CDR3 nucleotides read TGTGCCAGCAGTAGACACCTGTCCGACACCGGGGAGCTGTTTTTT.